The clone carrying this T cell receptor (beta chain) was detected many times. Its cognate antigen is unknown. The sample is drawn from a study of blood T cells in healthy people across ages. Broader study findings: The unknown donor CMV status may have confounded expanded clonotype changes. There were more naive CD4+ cells and higher diversity in long-lived donors than in aged donors.

Total RNA extracted from each sample amounted to at least 6 micrograms. Primers used in a second PCR of about 6 to 11 cycles were a sample-barcoded 5' primer and a J-beta primer mix. Template switching added a 12-random-nucleotide identifier to every cDNA molecule. TCRdb itself ran the 5' RACE reads through MiXCR, one entry per CDR3 protein. The sample holds roughly 1,700,000 distinct CDR3 sequences; roughly 27% are singletons and the top ten take over 7%. CDR1 and CDR2 from the germline V gene are SQVTM and ANQGSEA. V was clipped by 5 bases and J by 4 bases, with 9 bases between them. CDR3 length: 12 residues.

The sequence came from a young woman in good health. The sequencing input was blood. The V and J genes are TRBV29-1 and TRBJ2-4, with a weak D call TRBD1 (6 bases). The CDR3 bases are TGCAGCGTTCATACAGGGAAAAACATTCAGTACTTC. Its protein is CSVHTGKNIQYF.